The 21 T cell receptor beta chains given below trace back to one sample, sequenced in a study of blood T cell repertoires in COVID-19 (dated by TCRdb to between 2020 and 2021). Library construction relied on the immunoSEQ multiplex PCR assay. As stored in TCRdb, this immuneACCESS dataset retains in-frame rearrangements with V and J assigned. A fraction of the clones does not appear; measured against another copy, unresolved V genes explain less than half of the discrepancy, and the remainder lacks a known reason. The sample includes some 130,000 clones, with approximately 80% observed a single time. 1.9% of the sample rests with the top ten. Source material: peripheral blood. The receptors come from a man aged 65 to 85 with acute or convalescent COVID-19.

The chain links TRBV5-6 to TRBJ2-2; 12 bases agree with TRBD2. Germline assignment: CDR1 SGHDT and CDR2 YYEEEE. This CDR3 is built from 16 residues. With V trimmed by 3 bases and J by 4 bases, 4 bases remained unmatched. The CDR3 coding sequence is TGTGCCAGCAGCTCCCTAGCGGGGGGGCGCACCGGGGAGCTGTTTTTT. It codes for CASSSLAGGRTGELFF.

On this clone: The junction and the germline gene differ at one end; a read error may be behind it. As DNA, the CDR3 is TGTGCCAGCACCTTGACAGGAGTGGAAAGCAATCAGCCCCAGCATTTT. Amino acids: CASTLTGVESNQPQHF. This chain links TRBV5-5 with TRBJ1-5; D might be TRBD1 (6 bases). The CDR3 is made up of 16 amino acids. From germline, CDR1 is SGHKS and CDR2 YYEKEE (reference sequence). Based on the CDR3 plus reference TRBV5-5 and TRBJ1-5, the full variable domain is DAGVTQSPTHLIKTRGQQVTLRCSPISGHKSVSWYQQVLGQGPQFIFQYYEKEERGRGNFPDRFSARQFPNYSSELNVNALLLGDSALYLCASTLTGVESNQPQHFGDGTRLSIL.

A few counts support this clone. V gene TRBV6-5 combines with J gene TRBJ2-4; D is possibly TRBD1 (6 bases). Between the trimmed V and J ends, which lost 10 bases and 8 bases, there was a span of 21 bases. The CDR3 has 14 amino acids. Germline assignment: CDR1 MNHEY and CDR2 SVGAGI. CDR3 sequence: CATVTGFAEDIQYF. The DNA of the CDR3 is TGTGCCACCGTAACAGGGTTCGCGGAGGACATTCAGTACTTC.

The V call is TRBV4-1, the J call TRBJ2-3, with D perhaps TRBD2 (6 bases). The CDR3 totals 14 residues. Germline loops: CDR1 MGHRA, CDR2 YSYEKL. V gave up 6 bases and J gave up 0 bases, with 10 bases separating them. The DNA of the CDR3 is TGCGCCAGCAGGGGGGGTCCAAGCACAGATACGCAGTATTTT. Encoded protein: CASRGGPSTDTQYF.

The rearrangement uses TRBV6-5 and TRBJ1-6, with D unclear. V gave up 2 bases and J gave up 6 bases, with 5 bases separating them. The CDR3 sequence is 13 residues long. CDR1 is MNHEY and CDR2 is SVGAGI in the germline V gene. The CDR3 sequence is CASSYAVNSPLHF. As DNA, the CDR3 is TGTGCCAGCAGTTACGCAGTTAATTCACCCCTCCACTTT.

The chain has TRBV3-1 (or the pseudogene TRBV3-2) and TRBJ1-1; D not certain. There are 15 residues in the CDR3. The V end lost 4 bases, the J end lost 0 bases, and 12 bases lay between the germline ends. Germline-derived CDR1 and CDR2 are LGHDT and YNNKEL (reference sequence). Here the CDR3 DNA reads TGTGCCAGCAGCCTCCAGGCCGGCATGAACACTGAAGCTTTCTTT. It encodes CASSLQAGMNTEAFF.

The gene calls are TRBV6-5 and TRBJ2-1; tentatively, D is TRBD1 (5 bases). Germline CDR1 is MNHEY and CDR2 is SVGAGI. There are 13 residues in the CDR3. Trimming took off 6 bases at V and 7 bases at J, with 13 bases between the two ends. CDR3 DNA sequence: TGTGCCAGCAGCCAGGGTTTAAGGAATGAGCAGTTCTTC. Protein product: CASSQGLRNEQFF.

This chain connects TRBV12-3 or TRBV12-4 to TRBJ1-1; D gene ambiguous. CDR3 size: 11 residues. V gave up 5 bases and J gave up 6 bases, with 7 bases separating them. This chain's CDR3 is CASSPLSEAFF. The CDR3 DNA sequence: TGTGCCAGCAGTCCTCTATCTGAAGCTTTCTTT.

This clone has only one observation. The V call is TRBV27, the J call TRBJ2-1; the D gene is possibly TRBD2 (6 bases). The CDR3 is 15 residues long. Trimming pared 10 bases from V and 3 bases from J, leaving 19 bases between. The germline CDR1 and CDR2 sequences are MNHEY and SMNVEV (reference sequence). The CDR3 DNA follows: TGTGCCACCTCCCAAGAGGCGGGGTTCTACAATGAGCAGTTCTTC. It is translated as CATSQEAGFYNEQFF.

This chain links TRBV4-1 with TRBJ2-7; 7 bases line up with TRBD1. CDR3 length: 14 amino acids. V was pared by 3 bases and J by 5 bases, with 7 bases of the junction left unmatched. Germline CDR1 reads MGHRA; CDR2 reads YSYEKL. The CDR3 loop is CASSQLQGFNEQYF. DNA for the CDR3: TGCGCCAGCAGCCAGCTACAGGGGTTCAACGAGCAGTACTTC.

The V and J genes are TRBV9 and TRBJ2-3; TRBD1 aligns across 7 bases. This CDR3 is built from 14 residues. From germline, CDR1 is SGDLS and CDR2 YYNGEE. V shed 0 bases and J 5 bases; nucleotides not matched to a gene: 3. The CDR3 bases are TGTGCCAGCAGCGTAGGAGGGGGCTTAGATACGCAGTATTTT. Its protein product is CASSVGGGLDTQYF.

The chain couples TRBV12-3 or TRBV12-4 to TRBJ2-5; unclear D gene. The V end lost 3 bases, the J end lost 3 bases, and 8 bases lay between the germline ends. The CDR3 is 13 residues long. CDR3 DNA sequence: TGTGCCAGCAGTTTGTGGCAGAAAGAGACCCAGTACTTC. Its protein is CASSLWQKETQYF.

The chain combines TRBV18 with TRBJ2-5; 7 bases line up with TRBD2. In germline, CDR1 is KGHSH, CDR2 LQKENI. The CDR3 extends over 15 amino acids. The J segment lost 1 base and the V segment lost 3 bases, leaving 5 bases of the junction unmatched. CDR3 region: CASSPGGSRQETQYF. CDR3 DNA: TGTGCCAGCTCACCGGGAGGGTCCCGCCAAGAGACCCAGTACTTC. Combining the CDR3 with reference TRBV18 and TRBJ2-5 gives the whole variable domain NAGVMQNPRHLVRRRGQEARLRCSPMKGHSHVYWYRQLPEEGLKFMVYLQKENIIDESGMPKERFSAEFPKEGPSILRIQQVVRGDSAAYFCASSPGGSRQETQYFGPGTRLLVL.

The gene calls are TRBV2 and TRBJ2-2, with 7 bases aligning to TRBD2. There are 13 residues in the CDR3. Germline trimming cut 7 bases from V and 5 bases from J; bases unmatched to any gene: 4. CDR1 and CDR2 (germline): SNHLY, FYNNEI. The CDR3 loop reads CASMGLPTGELFF. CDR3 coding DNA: TGTGCCAGCATGGGACTACCTACCGGGGAGCTGTTTTTT.

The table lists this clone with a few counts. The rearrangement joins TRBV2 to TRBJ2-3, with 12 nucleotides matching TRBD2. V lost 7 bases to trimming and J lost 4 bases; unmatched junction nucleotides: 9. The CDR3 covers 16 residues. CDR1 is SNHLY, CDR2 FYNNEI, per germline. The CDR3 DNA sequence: TGTGCCAGCAAAAAAGGACTAGCGGGGATCCCAGATACGCAGTATTTT. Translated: CASKKGLAGIPDTQYF.

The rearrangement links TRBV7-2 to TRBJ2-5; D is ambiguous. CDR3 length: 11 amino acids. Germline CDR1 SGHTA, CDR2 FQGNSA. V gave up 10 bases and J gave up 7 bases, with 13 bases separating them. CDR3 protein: CATATLGTQYF. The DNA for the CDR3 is TGTGCCACCGCCACCCTCGGGACCCAGTACTTC.

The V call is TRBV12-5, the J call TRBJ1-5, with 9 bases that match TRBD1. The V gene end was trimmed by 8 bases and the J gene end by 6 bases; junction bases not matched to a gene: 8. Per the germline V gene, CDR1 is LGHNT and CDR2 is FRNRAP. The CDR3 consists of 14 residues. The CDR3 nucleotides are TGTGCTAGTAGGGGACAGGGTGGCCCTCAGCCCCAGCATTTT. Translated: CASRGQGGPQPQHF.

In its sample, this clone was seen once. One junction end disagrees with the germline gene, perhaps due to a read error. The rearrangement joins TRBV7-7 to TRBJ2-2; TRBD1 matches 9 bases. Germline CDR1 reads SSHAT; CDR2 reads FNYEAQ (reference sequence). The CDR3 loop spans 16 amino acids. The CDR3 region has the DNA TGTGCTAGCAGCAACTTGCGGGACAGGGTATTCCGGGGAGCTGTTTTT. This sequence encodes CASSNLRDRVFRGAVF. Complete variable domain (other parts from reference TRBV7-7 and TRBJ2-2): GAGVSQSPRYKVTKRGQDVTLRCDPISSHATLYWYQQALGQGPEFLTYFNYEAQPDKSGLPSDRFSAERPEGSISTLTIQRTEQRDSAMYRCASSNLRDRVFRGAVFGEGSRLTVL.

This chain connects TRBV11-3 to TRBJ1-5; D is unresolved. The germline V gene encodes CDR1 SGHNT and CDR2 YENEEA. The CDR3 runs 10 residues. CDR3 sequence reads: CASPPAGWHF. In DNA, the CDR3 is TGTGCTTCTCCCCCGGCAGGTTGGCATTTT.

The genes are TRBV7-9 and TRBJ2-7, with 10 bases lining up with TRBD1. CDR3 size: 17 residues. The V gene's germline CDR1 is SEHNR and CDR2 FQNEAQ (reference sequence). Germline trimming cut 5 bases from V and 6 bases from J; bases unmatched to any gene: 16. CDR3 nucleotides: TGTGCCAGCAGCAACCCCTGGGGGGACAGGGGAACTGGCGAGCAGTACTTC. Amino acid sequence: CASSNPWGDRGTGEQYF. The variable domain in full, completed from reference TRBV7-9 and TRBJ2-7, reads DTGVSQNPRHKITKRGQNVTFRCDPISEHNRLYWYRQTLGQGPEFLTYFQNEAQLEKSRLLSDRFSAERPKGSFSTLEIQRTEQGDSAMYLCASSNPWGDRGTGEQYFGPGTRLTVT.

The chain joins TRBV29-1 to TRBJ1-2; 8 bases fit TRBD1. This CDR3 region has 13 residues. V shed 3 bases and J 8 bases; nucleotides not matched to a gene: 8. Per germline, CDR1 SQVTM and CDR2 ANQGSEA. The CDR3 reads CSVDMDRAGGYTF. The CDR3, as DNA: TGCAGCGTTGACATGGACAGGGCCGGAGGCTACACCTTC.